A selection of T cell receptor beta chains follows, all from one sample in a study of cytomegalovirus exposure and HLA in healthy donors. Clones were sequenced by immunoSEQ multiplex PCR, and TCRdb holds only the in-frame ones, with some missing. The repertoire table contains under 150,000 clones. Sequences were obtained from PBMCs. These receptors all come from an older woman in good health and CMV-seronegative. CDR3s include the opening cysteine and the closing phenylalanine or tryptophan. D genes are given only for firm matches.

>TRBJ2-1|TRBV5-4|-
CASSHPGGLGINEQFF
TGTGCCAGCAGCCACCCCGGTGGACTCGGTATCAATGAGCAGTTCTTC
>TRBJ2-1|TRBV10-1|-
CASSRDLSSYNEQFF
TGCGCCAGCAGTCGGGACTTATCCTCCTACAATGAGCAGTTCTTC
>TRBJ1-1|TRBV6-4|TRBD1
CASSLRQGASTEAFF
TGTGCCAGCAGTCTCAGACAGGGGGCGAGCACTGAAGCTTTCTTT
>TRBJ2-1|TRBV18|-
CASSPPAEPYNEQFF
TGTGCCAGCTCACCACCGGCGGAACCTTACAATGAGCAGTTCTTC
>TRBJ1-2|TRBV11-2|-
CASKGLYGYTF
TGTGCCAGCAAGGGGCTATATGGCTACACCTTC
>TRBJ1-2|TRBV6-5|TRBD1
CASSYGSTGGGYTF
TGTGCCAGCAGTTACGGGTCGACAGGGGGTGGCTACACCTTC
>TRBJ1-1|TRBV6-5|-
CASISRGGAFF
TGTGCCAGCATCTCTCGGGGGGGGGCTTTCTTT
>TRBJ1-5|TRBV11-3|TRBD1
CASSVRDRVRVFGQPQHF
TGTGCCAGCAGCGTCCGGGACAGGGTCAGGGTATTCGGTCAGCCCCAGCATTTT
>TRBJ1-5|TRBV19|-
CASSMDPRGNQPQHF
TGTGCCAGTAGTATGGATCCCAGGGGCAATCAGCCCCAGCATTTT
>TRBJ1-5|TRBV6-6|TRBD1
CASSQTGPNQPQHF
TGTGCCAGCAGCCAGACAGGGCCTAATCAGCCCCAGCATTTT
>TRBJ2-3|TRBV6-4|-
CASSESGSTDTQYF
TGTGCCAGCAGTGAAAGCGGGAGCACAGATACGCAGTATTTT
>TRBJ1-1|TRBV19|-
CASSLSQGYTEAFF
TGTGCCAGTAGTCTAAGCCAGGGGTACACTGAAGCTTTCTTT
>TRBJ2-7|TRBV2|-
CASSLGQEYEQYF
TGTGCCAGCAGCCTGGGGCAGGAATACGAGCAGTACTTC
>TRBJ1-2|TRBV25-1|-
CASSEYSTAGGYTF
TGTGCCAGCAGTGAATATAGTACAGCGGGTGGCTACACCTTC
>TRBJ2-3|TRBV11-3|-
CASSPEGDGRTDTQYF
TGTGCCAGCAGTCCCGAGGGTGACGGGCGCACAGATACGCAGTATTTT
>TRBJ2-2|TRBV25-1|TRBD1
CASSDPGQGNGELFF
TGTGCCAGCAGTGACCCGGGACAGGGGAACGGGGAGCTGTTTTTT
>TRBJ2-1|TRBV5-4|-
CASSLGRTTEGGGQFF
TGTGCCAGCAGCTTGGGTCGGACCACGGAGGGTGGTGGGCAGTTCTTC
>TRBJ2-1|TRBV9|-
CASSPDNPSYNEQFF
TGTGCCAGCAGCCCCGACAACCCCTCCTACAATGAGCAGTTCTTC
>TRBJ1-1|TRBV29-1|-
CSAGAYREPEAFF
TGCAGCGCTGGGGCCTACAGGGAACCTGAAGCTTTCTTT
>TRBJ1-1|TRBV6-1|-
CASSEFGGGVGEAFF
TGTGCCAGCAGTGAGTTTGGGGGAGGGGTGGGTGAAGCTTTCTTT
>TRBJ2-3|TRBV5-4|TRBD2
CASSFELAGAADTQYF
TGTGCCAGCAGCTTCGAGCTAGCGGGGGCGGCAGATACGCAGTATTTT
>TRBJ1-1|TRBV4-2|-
CASSQDDGGLEAFF
TGTGCCAGCAGCCAAGATGATGGGGGCCTTGAAGCTTTCTTT
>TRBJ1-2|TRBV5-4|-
CASRTAGQVNYGYTF
TGTGCCAGCAGGACAGCGGGCCAGGTTAACTATGGCTACACCTTC
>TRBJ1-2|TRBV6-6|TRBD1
CASSYGQGQGYTF
TGTGCCAGCAGTTACGGACAGGGCCAGGGCTACACCTTC
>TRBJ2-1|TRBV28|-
CASSSWEFSREQFF
TGTGCCAGCAGTTCGTGGGAGTTCTCACGTGAGCAGTTCTTC
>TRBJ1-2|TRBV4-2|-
CASSQRGGANYGYTF
TGTGCCAGCAGCCAAAGGGGGGGGGCTAACTATGGCTACACCTTC
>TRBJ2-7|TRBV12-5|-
CASGPPGNEQYF
TGTGCTAGTGGACCCCCGGGGAACGAGCAGTACTTC
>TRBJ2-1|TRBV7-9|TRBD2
CASSPQGLAGRGNEQFF
TGTGCCAGCAGCCCACAGGGACTAGCGGGAAGGGGCAATGAGCAGTTCTTC
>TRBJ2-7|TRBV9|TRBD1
CASSPRDRPYEQYF
TGTGCCAGCAGCCCCCGGGACAGACCCTACGAGCAGTACTTC
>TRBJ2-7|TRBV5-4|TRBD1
CASSLEGQGYEQYF
TGTGCCAGCAGCTTGGAGGGACAGGGCTACGAGCAGTACTTC
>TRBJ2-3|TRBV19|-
CASSIRLLIDTQYF
TGTGCCAGTAGTATCAGGCTGCTAATAGATACGCAGTATTTT
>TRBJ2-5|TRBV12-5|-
CASGLGAPPGETQYF
TGTGCTAGTGGTTTGGGGGCGCCCCCAGGAGAGACCCAGTACTTC
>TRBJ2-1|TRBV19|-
CASSIWGQSSYNEQFF
TGTGCCAGTAGTATCTGGGGCCAAAGCTCCTACAATGAGCAGTTCTTC